Listed below are T cell receptor beta chains from one sample, sequenced in a study of lymphopenia after photon versus proton radiotherapy. Profiling relied on immunoSEQ multiplex PCR, and the TCRdb table lists in-frame clones only, not all of them. The sample includes around 20,000 clones, about 93% of them seen just once. Sequencing used peripheral blood, obtained from a patient treated with photon-based radiotherapy. All receptors derive from a man aged 60 to 69 with pancreatic cancer. The CDR3 runs from the conserved cysteine through the conserved F or W. A D gene is named only where the DNA matches it firmly.

TRBV7-2	TRBD1	TRBJ1-2	CASSYQGARSGDGYTF
TRBV11-2	.	TRBJ1-4	CASSLAGSEKLFF
TRBV30	.	TRBJ1-5	CAWSVQNNQPQHF
TRBV2	.	TRBJ1-1	CASIRPGSNTEAFF
TRBV11-3	.	TRBJ2-2	CASSQGDHTGELFF
TRBV27	TRBD1	TRBJ2-6	CASRNPGTGGGANVLTF
TRBV21-1	.	TRBJ1-5	CASSKASGTGNQPQHF
TRBV6-1	.	TRBJ1-1	CASSEALRGAAFF
TRBV27	TRBD2	TRBJ2-7	CASTGTSGASSYEQYF
TRBV7-8	.	TRBJ1-6	CASSLADSPLHF
TRBV7-9	.	TRBJ2-3	CASSLEGVFSTQYF
TRBV9	.	TRBJ1-1	CASSPLGNTEAFF
TRBV7-6	TRBD1	TRBJ2-5	CASRAGTARETQYF
TRBV27	.	TRBJ1-2	CASSLGQPLIYGYTF
TRBV5-1	TRBD1	TRBJ1-1	CASSSSGTGVAEAFF
TRBV4-2	TRBD1	TRBJ1-5	CASSQDGTGYNQPQHF
TRBV7-8	TRBD1	TRBJ1-4	CASSYVGTGNTNEKLFF
TRBV19	TRBD1	TRBJ2-2	CASSIPQGAAGELFF
TRBV4-1	.	TRBJ2-2	CASSQEAKNTGELFF
TRBV4-1	.	TRBJ1-1	CASSQKGGTEAFF
TRBV5-6	.	TRBJ2-5	CASSLDRGGLETQYF